A single sample is the source of the 27 T cell receptor beta chains below, sequenced in a study of T-cell memory formation after mild COVID-19. TCRdb re-analysed the 5' RACE reads in MiXCR, keeping a single row per CDR3 protein. This repertoire shows approximately 480,000 distinct CDR3 sequences, about 20% found once; its top ten account for about 12%. Material for sequencing was PBMCs or a T cell subset sorted from them (not recorded which). These receptors were collected from an adult woman who had mild COVID-19 (a few samples of this study predate the infection). Cell type and time point are not known.

This clonotype appeared a few times. The chain carries TRBV19 and TRBJ1-2, with D perhaps TRBD1 (5 bases). Trimming removed 7 bases at V and 4 bases at J, with 13 bases between. The CDR3 is 13 amino acids. The germline V gene has CDR1 LNHDA and CDR2 SQIVND (reference sequence). CDR3 region: CASNVGGGYGYTF. The CDR3 region has the DNA TGTGCCAGTAACGTCGGCGGGGGCTATGGCTACACCTTC.

The rearrangement links TRBV6-2 or TRBV6-3 to TRBJ2-2, with TRBD2 matching over 11 bases. The junction had 3 bases not matched to a gene; V was cut back by 6 bases and J by 0 bases. This CDR3 is built from 16 residues. The germline gives CDR1 MNHEY, CDR2 SVGEGT. CDR3 residues: CASRVAGGPNTGELFF. CDR3 DNA: TGTGCCAGCAGGGTAGCGGGAGGGCCGAACACCGGGGAGCTGTTTTTT.

This clonotype has more than one count but fewer than ten. The chain employs TRBV20-1 and TRBJ2-7; perhaps TRBD2 as D (5 bases). V was clipped by 4 bases and J by 7 bases, with 14 bases between them. The CDR3 totals 12 residues. The germline CDR1 and CDR2 sequences are DFQATT and SNEGSKA (reference sequence). Here the CDR3 reads CSATPAGGEQYF. The DNA of the CDR3 is TGCAGTGCTACCCCCGCGGGCGGGGAGCAGTACTTC.

The V call is TRBV19, the J call TRBJ1-1, with D unresolved. This CDR3 region has 13 residues. Germline assignment: CDR1 LNHDA and CDR2 SQIVND (reference sequence). Trimming removed 3 bases from V and 5 bases from J, with 10 bases in between. CDR3 in amino acids: CASSIFAGTEAFF. The CDR3 DNA reads as TGTGCCAGTAGTATCTTCGCGGGGACTGAAGCTTTCTTT.

This clonotype was counted a few times. The chain has TRBV5-1 and TRBJ2-1; 7 nucleotides agree with TRBD2. Germline assignment: CDR1 SGHRS and CDR2 YFSETQ. V lost 3 bases to trimming and J lost 2 bases; unmatched junction nucleotides: 5. The CDR3 extends over 15 amino acids. The CDR3 bases are TGCGCCAGCAGCTACCGGGGACTACCCTACAATGAGCAGTTCTTC. Protein sequence: CASSYRGLPYNEQFF.

The chain links TRBV5-1 to TRBJ2-1; 9 nucleotides match TRBD1. CDR3 size: 16 residues. The V gene's germline CDR1 is SGHRS and CDR2 YFSETQ. V was pared by 1 base and J by 6 bases, with 8 bases of the junction left unmatched. The CDR3 sequence: CASSLRPQGASNEQFF. CDR3 sequence (DNA): TGCGCCAGCAGCTTGCGGCCACAGGGGGCATCCAATGAGCAGTTCTTC.

This clonotype was seen only a few times. The J gene is TRBJ2-3, the V gene TRBV7-9; 7 bases fit TRBD2. The V and J ends lost 6 bases and 4 bases, in that order; junction bases with no gene match: 13. The germline gives CDR1 SEHNR, CDR2 FQNEAQ (reference sequence). This CDR3 spans 16 amino acids. CDR3: CASSPFLGGNADTQYF. The CDR3 DNA sequence: TGTGCCAGCAGTCCATTCCTGGGGGGGAACGCAGATACGCAGTATTTT.

The gene calls are TRBV20-1 and TRBJ1-2; D is ambiguous. With 6 bases removed from V and 0 bases from J, the gap between germline ends came to 8 bases. This CDR3 comprises 12 residues. Germline V lookup: CDR1 DFQATT, CDR2 SNEGSKA (reference sequence). CDR3 sequence reads: CSAQSANYGYTF. The CDR3 DNA is TGCAGTGCCCAGTCCGCTAACTATGGCTACACCTTC.

This chain uses TRBV14 with TRBJ2-7; D might be TRBD1 or TRBD2, each matching 5 bases. The CDR3 length is 15 residues. V gave up 0 bases and J gave up 2 bases, with 11 bases separating them. Germline loops: CDR1 SGHDN, CDR2 FVKESK. The CDR3 DNA is TGTGCCAGCAGCCAAGATTACGGGACGACCTACGAGCAGTACTTC. This gives the protein CASSQDYGTTYEQYF.

The rearrangement uses TRBV5-6 and TRBJ1-3; TRBD1 might be the D (5 bases). CDR1 and CDR2 (germline): SGHDT, YYEEEE. Trimming cost V 1 base and J 0 bases, with 8 bases left between them. The CDR3 length is 15 residues. The chain's CDR3 is CASSLYRLSGNTIYF. The CDR3, as DNA: TGTGCCAGCAGCTTGTACAGGCTCTCTGGAAACACCATATATTTT.

There are many counts of this clonotype. The genes are TRBV9 and TRBJ2-7; a weak D match, TRBD2 (5 bases). This CDR3 region has 14 residues. Germline V gene data show CDR1 as SGDLS and CDR2 as YYNGEE. V lost 1 base and J lost 2, with 10 bases in between. The CDR3 is CASSVTAEPYEQYF. In DNA, the CDR3 is TGTGCCAGCAGCGTAACAGCGGAGCCCTACGAGCAGTACTTC.

This clonotype was found many times. V and J are TRBV5-1 and TRBJ1-6; unclear D gene. CDR1 and CDR2 from the germline V gene are SGHRS and YFSETQ. Trimming shortened V by 1 base and J by 0 bases, and 5 bases separated the two germline ends. This CDR3 comprises 15 residues. The CDR3 nucleotides are TGCGCCAGCAGCTTGTCGGGCTCCTATAATTCACCCCTCCACTTT. Translating it yields CASSLSGSYNSPLHF.

The gene calls are TRBV18 and TRBJ2-4; D could derive from TRBD1 or TRBD2 (6 bases each). Trimming cost V 2 bases and J 1 base, with 9 bases left between them. The CDR3 has 15 amino acids. CDR1 is KGHSH and CDR2 is LQKENI in the germline V gene. CDR3 DNA: TGTGCCAGCTCACCAGGGGGGCCGGCCAAAAACATTCAGTACTTC. Its translation is CASSPGGPAKNIQYF.

This clonotype has a handful of counts. V usage is TRBV29-1 and J usage is TRBJ1-1; 8 bases map to TRBD1. Germline V CDR1 and CDR2: SQVTM, ANQGSEA. V lost 6 bases and J lost 11; bases outside the gene matches: 8. This CDR3 region has 11 residues. The CDR3 sequence is CSVGGQGLAFF. CDR3 coding DNA: TGCAGCGTCGGAGGACAGGGTTTGGCTTTCTTT.

This clonotype appeared a few times. The chain joins TRBV12-3 or TRBV12-4 to TRBJ2-7; 10 bases match TRBD1. This CDR3 spans 12 amino acids. V was pared by 0 bases and J by 12 bases, with 2 bases of the junction left unmatched. CDR3 nucleotide sequence: TGTGCCAGCAGTTTAGCCGACAGGGGGCCGTACTTC. Protein sequence: CASSLADRGPYF.

The rearrangement uses TRBV12-3 or TRBV12-4 and TRBJ2-1; D gene ambiguous. V was pared by 3 bases and J by 6 bases, with 9 bases between. CDR3 length: 13 residues. CDR3 DNA sequence: TGTGCCAGCAGTTTGGAACAGTTCAATGAGCAGTTCTTC. It specifies CASSLEQFNEQFF.

The chain links TRBV20-1 to TRBJ2-7, with 13 nucleotides matching TRBD2. This CDR3 is 18 amino acids long. The germline gives CDR1 DFQATT, CDR2 SNEGSKA (reference sequence). After removal of 5 bases from V and 5 bases from J, the junction contained 18 bases not matched to a gene. The CDR3 here is CSASHGELAGGYGDEQYF. The CDR3, as DNA: TGCAGTGCTTCCCACGGGGAACTAGCGGGGGGGTACGGGGACGAGCAGTACTTC.

This sequence joins TRBV7-9 and TRBJ2-5; maybe TRBD1 (6 bases). Trimming shortened V by 1 base and J by 4 bases, and 16 bases separated the two germline ends. CDR3 length equals 16 residues. Germline-derived CDR1 and CDR2 are SEHNR and FQNEAQ (reference sequence). CDR3 protein: CASSLGGTTLIETQYF. The CDR3 DNA reads as TGTGCCAGCAGCTTAGGAGGGACAACGCTAATAGAGACCCAGTACTTC.

This clonotype was counted between two and nine times. The chain employs TRBV12-3 or TRBV12-4 and TRBJ2-7; D may correspond to TRBD1 or TRBD2 (5 bases each). The CDR3 extends over 14 amino acids. Trimming cost V 4 bases and J 2 bases, with 12 bases left between them. The CDR3 sequence is CASSSTADTYEQYF. The CDR3 DNA is TGTGCCAGCAGTTCGACAGCGGATACCTACGAGCAGTACTTC.

The CDR3 region has the DNA TGTGCCAGCAGCCGTGGCTCGCAAGAGACCCAGTACTTC. Translation gives CASSRGSQETQYF. The V gene is TRBV7-8, the J gene TRBJ2-5; D is uncertain. The CDR3 is 13 residues long. CDR1 and CDR2 from the germline V gene are SGHVS and FQNEAQ. V dropped 5 bases and J dropped 2 bases, with 9 bases sitting between them.

There are a few counts of this clonotype. This rearrangement joins TRBV7-2 to TRBJ2-2; D could derive from TRBD1 or TRBD2 (6 bases each). V shed 8 bases and J shed 2 bases, with 12 bases lying between them. Germline CDR1 and CDR2: SGHTA and FQGNSA. The CDR3 is 14 residues long. The CDR3: CASRGQPNTGELFF. DNA for the CDR3: TGTGCCAGCCGGGGGCAGCCCAACACCGGGGAGCTGTTTTTT.

CDR3 DNA sequence: TGTGCCAGCAGGGGGGCCGCAGGCGATGAGCAGTTCTTC. This codes for CASRGAAGDEQFF. The genes are TRBV7-9 and TRBJ2-1; weak D call: TRBD1 (6 bases). Trimming cost V 6 bases and J 8 bases, with 14 bases left between them. The germline V gene has CDR1 SEHNR and CDR2 FQNEAQ (reference sequence). The CDR3 spans 13 residues.

This chain connects TRBV9 to TRBJ1-6; D remains unclear. Per the germline V gene, CDR1 is SGDLS and CDR2 is YYNGEE. The CDR3 length is 16 residues. Trimming pared 4 bases from V and 7 bases from J, leaving 18 bases between. CDR3 in DNA: TGTGCCAGCAGCTCCTACCTAGGGCTCCTAAATTCACCCCTCCACTTT. Translation: CASSSYLGLLNSPLHF.

V is TRBV6-5 and J is TRBJ2-3; 11 bases match TRBD2. Germline assignment: CDR1 MNHEY and CDR2 SVGAGI. The CDR3 extends over 16 amino acids. V lost 5 bases, J lost 1 base, and 5 bases stayed unmatched. CDR3 DNA: TGTGCCAGCAGTATATATAGCGGGAGGGGCACAGATACGCAGTATTTT. Translating gives CASSIYSGRGTDTQYF.

This clonotype showed up many times. The chain uses TRBV5-1 and TRBJ1-1, with D uncertain. CDR3 length equals 13 residues. Trimming removed 0 bases from V and 2 bases from J, with 5 bases in between. Germline V gene lookup returns CDR1 SGHRS and CDR2 YFSETQ. The CDR3 spells CASSLVSNTEAFF. In DNA, the CDR3 is TGCGCCAGCAGCTTGGTGTCTAACACTGAAGCTTTCTTT.

This clonotype was counted between two and nine times. The rearrangement links TRBV9 to TRBJ1-1; D is possibly TRBD1 (5 bases). The CDR3 covers 17 residues. The V end was cut by 3 bases, the J end by 10 bases, with 28 bases between. Germline CDR1 SGDLS, CDR2 YYNGEE. This CDR3 is CASSEPRWGTVGLGAFF. For the CDR3, the DNA is TGTGCCAGCAGCGAGCCCAGGTGGGGGACGGTGGGGCTGGGAGCTTTCTTT.

This clonotype was counted between two and nine times. The chain couples TRBV6-1 to TRBJ2-7, with 7 positions matching TRBD1. The CDR3 contains 14 residues. Germline V gene data show CDR1 as MNHNS and CDR2 as SASEGT. The ends lost 6 bases at V and 2 bases at J; junction bases unmatched: 7. The CDR3 DNA reads as TGTGCCAGCAGCTTGACAGGGCTCCCCTACGAGCAGTACTTC. It translates to CASSLTGLPYEQYF.